These T cell receptor beta chains were read from a single sample in a study of Graves' ophthalmopathy and Graves' hyperthyroidism. TCRdb re-analysed the multiplex PCR reads in MiXCR, keeping a single row per CDR3 protein. The sample yields about 480,000 distinct CDR3 sequences, about 15% seen once. Sequenced material: blood. The source of these receptors is a woman aged 25 to 39 with Graves' ophthalmopathy. Both conserved end residues are part of each CDR3. Fields, in order: D gene, clone size, J gene, V gene, CDR3 DNA, CDR3 protein. A D gene is named only where the DNA matches it firmly. Clone size is stated in some rows and not others, as once, few, many or a class when expanded.

. | many | TRBJ1-3 | TRBV18 | TGTGCCAGCTCACCTCCTCGGGGCCCTTCCTCTGGAAACACCATATATTTT | CASSPPRGPSSGNTIYF
. | many | TRBJ1-5 | TRBV7-8 | TGTGCCAGCAGCCTCCGGATAAGTAGGGGTCAGCCCCAGCATTTT | CASSLRISRGQPQHF
TRBD1 | once | TRBJ2-5 | TRBV7-2 | TGTGCCAGCAGCTTCTGGGCAGGGGGCCAAGAGACCCAGTACTTC | CASSFWAGGQETQYF
. | . | TRBJ1-6 | TRBV13 | TGTGCCAGGAGCCCACGGGGGGCTGGGTCCCTCCACTTT | CARSPRGAGSLHF
. | . | TRBJ2-2 | TRBV6-1 | TGTGCCGCTACCGGGCAGTTGAACACCGGGGTGCTGTTTTTT | CAATGQLNTGVLFF
. | many | TRBJ2-2 | TRBV24-1 | TGTGCCACCAGTGACCCGACAGTCACCGGGGAGCTGTTTTTT | CATSDPTVTGELFF
. | many | TRBJ1-1 | TRBV6-2/TRBV6-3 | TGTGCCAGCAGTCCCCCGGGGGCTATGAACACTGAAGCTTTCTTT | CASSPPGAMNTEAFF
TRBD2 | many | TRBJ2-7 | TRBV7-9 | TGTGCCAGCAGCTTAGTACTGGGAGGGGTAGACGAGCAGTACTTC | CASSLVLGGVDEQYF
. | many | TRBJ2-7 | TRBV29-1 | TGCAGCGTTGCTCGGAGATCCGAGCAGTACTTC | CSVARRSEQYF
. | many | TRBJ1-3 | TRBV6-1 | TGTGCTGCGGCGTTGTCTGGAAACACCATATATTTT | CAAALSGNTIYF
. | many | TRBJ1-5 | TRBV12-3/TRBV12-4 | TGTGCCAGCAGTTTGGAGGGGGTGAGCAATCAGCCCCAGCATTTT | CASSLEGVSNQPQHF
. | many | TRBJ2-5 | TRBV18 | TGTGCCAGCTCGCCCCGGGATTTACAAGAGACCCAGTACTTC | CASSPRDLQETQYF
. | many | TRBJ1-1 | TRBV6-5 | TGTGCCAGCACCAAAATAAGGGGGGCGACTGAAGCTTTCTTT | CASTKIRGATEAFF
TRBD2 | . | TRBJ2-7 | TRBV7-8 | TGTGCCAGCAGCTTAGCGGCTAGCGGGAGTTATTCCTACGAGCAGTACTTC | CASSLAASGSYSYEQYF
TRBD2 | . | TRBJ2-3 | TRBV19 | TGTGCCAGTAGTTCCTACCCGGGACTAGCGGGAGGGCCGGGAGATACGCAGTATTTT | CASSSYPGLAGGPGDTQYF
. | many | TRBJ2-7 | TRBV30 | TGTGCCTGGAAACAGAACTACGAGCAGTACTTC | CAWKQNYEQYF
. | many | TRBJ1-1 | TRBV20-1 | TGCAGTGCTAGAGAGAAGCTCATGAACACTGAAGCTTTCTTT | CSAREKLMNTEAFF
. | many | TRBJ2-4 | TRBV12-3/TRBV12-4 | TGTGCCAGCAGTTTAGGGACTACCTTAGCCAAAAACATTAAGTACTTC | CASSLGTTLAKNIKYF
. | . | TRBJ2-7 | TRBV7-2 | TGTGCCAGCAGCTTAACGGGAGTAACCGAGCAGTACTTC | CASSLTGVTEQYF
. | many | TRBJ1-2 | TRBV9 | TGTGCCAGCAGCGTAGAAGGGAACGGCTACACCTTC | CASSVEGNGYTF
TRBD1 | many | TRBJ2-4 | TRBV29-1 | TGCAGCGCAGCGACAGGGGGCGATTTGAACATTCAGTACTTC | CSAATGGDLNIQYF
. | many | TRBJ2-7 | TRBV12-5 | TGTGCTAGTGGTCCATGGACAGCTTCCTACGAGCAGTACTTC | CASGPWTASYEQYF
. | . | TRBJ1-5 | TRBV2 | TGTGCCAGCAGGGAACCACAGGGATATCAGCCCGAGCATTTT | CASREPQGYQPEHF
. | many | TRBJ2-2 | TRBV6-1 | TGTGCCAGCAGCAGAAACAGGGTAACGAACACCGGGGAGCTGTTTTTT | CASSRNRVTNTGELFF
. | many | TRBJ1-5 | TRBV12-3/TRBV12-4 | TGTGCCAGCAGTATCGGGCCCATAGACAATCAGCCCCAGCATTTT | CASSIGPIDNQPQHF
TRBD2 | many | TRBJ2-7 | TRBV19 | TGTGCCAGTAGTGTGGGTAGCGGGAGAATCTACGAGCAGTACTTC | CASSVGSGRIYEQYF
TRBD1 | few | TRBJ1-3 | TRBV19 | TGTGCCAGTATTCCAGGACAGGGTCGTGGAAACACCATATATTTT | CASIPGQGRGNTIYF